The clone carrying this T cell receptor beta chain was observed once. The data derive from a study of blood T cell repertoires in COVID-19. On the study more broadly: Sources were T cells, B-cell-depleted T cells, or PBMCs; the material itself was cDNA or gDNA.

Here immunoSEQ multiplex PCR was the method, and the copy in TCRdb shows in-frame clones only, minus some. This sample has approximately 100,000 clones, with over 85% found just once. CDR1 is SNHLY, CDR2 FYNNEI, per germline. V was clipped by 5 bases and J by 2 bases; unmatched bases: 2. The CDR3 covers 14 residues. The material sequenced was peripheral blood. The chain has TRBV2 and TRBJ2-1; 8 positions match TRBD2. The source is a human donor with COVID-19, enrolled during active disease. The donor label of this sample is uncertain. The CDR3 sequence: CASSSGRTYNEQFF. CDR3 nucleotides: TGTGCCAGCAGTAGCGGGAGAACCTACAATGAGCAGTTCTTC.